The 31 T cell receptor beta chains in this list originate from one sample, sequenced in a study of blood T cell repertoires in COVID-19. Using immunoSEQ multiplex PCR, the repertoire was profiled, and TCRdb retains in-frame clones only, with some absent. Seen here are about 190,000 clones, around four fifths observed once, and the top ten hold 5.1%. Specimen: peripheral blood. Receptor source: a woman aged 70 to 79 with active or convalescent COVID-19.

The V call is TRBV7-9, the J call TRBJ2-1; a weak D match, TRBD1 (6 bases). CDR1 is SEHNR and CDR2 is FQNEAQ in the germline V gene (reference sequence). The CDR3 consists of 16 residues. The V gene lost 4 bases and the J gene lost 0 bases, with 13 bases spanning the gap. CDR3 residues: CASSSGQFISYNEQFF. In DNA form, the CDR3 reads TGTGCCAGCAGCTCAGGACAGTTTATCTCCTACAATGAGCAGTTCTTC. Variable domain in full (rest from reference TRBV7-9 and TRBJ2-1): DTGVSQNPRHKITKRGQNVTFRCDPISEHNRLYWYRQTLGQGPEFLTYFQNEAQLEKSRLLSDRFSAERPKGSFSTLEIQRTEQGDSAMYLCASSSGQFISYNEQFFGPGTRLTVL.

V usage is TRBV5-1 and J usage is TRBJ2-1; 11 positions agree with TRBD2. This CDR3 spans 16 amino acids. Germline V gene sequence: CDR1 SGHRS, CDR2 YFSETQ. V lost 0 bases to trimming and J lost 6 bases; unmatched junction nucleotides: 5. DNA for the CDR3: TGCGCCAGCAGCTTGGGCGGACTAGCGGGCCTCAATGAGCAGTTCTTC. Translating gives CASSLGGLAGLNEQFF.

The CDR3 reads CASSLGTGGYNEQFF. The CDR3 nucleotides read TGTGCCAGCAGTTTAGGGACAGGCGGCTACAATGAGCAGTTCTTC. V and J are TRBV28 and TRBJ2-1, with 8 bases aligning to TRBD1. Trimming removed 2 bases from V and 3 bases from J; junction bases left unmatched: 3. This CDR3 is built from 15 residues. Per germline, CDR1 MDHEN and CDR2 SYDVKM.

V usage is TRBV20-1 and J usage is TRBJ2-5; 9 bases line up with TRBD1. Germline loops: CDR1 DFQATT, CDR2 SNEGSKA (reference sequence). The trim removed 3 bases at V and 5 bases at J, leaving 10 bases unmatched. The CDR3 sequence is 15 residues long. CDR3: CSASGDRALGETQYF. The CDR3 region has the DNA TGCAGTGCTAGTGGGGACAGGGCATTAGGGGAGACCCAGTACTTC.

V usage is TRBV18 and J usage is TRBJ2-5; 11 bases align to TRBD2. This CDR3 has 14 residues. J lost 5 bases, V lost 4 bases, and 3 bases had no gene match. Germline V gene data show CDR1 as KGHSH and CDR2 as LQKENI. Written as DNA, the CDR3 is TGTGCCAGCTCACAACTAGCGGGAGATGAGACCCAGTACTTC. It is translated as CASSQLAGDETQYF.

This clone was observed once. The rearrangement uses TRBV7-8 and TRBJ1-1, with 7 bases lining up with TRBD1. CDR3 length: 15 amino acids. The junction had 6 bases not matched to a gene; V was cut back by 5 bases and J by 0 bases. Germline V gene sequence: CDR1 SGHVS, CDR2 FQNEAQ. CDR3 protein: CASSAKTGMNTEAFF. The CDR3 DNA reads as TGTGCCAGCAGCGCAAAGACAGGGATGAACACTGAAGCTTTCTTT.

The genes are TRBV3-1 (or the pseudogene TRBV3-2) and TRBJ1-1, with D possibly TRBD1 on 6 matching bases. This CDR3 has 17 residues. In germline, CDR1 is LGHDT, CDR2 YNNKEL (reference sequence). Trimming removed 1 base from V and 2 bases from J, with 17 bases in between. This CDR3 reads CASSQGGPGQRNTEAFF. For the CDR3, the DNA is TGTGCCAGCAGCCAAGGAGGGCCAGGACAGCGAAACACTGAAGCTTTCTTT.

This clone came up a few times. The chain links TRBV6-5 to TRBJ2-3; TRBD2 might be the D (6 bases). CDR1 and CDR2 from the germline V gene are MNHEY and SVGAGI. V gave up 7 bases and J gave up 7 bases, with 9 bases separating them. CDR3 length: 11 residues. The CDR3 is CASKEGYTQYF. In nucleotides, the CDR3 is TGTGCCAGCAAGGAGGGATATACGCAGTATTTT.

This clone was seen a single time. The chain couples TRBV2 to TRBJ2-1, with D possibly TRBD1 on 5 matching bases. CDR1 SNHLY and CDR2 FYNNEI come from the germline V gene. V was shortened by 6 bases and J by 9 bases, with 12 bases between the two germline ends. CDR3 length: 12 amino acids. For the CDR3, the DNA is TGTGCCAGCAGCGACTTTAGGGGTGAGCAGTTCTTC. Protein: CASSDFRGEQFF.

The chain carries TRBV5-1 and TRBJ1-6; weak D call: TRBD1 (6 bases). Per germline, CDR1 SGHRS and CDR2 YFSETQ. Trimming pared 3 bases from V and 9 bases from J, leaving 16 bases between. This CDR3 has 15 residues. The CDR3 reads CASSSSGTHFSPLHF. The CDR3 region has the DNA TGCGCCAGCAGCTCCTCCGGGACACACTTTTCACCCCTCCACTTT.

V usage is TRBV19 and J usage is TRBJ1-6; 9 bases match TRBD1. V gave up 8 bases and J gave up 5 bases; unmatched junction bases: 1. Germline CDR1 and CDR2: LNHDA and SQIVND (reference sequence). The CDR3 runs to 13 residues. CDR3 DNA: TGTGCCAGTGGGGACAGGGATAATTCACCCCTCCACTTT. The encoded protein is CASGDRDNSPLHF.

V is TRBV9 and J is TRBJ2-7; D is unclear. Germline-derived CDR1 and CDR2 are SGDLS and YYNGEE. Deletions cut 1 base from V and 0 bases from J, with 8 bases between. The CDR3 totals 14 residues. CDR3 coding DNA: TGTGCCAGCAGCGTAAACAGAATCTCCTACGAGCAGTACTTC. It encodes CASSVNRISYEQYF.

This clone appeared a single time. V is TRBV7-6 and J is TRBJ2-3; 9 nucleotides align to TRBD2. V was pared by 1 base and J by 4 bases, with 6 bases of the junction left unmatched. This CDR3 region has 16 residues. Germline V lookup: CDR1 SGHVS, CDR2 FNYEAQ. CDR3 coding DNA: TGTGCCAGCAGCTTAGGTCCTAGCGGGAAGTCAGATACGCAGTATTTT. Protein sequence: CASSLGPSGKSDTQYF.

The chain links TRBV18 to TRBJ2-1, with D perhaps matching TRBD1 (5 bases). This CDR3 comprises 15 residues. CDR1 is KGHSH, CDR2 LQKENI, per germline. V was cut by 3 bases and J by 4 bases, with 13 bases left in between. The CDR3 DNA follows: TGTGCCAGCTCACCGGAACAGGCGAAATACAATGAGCAGTTCTTC. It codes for CASSPEQAKYNEQFF.

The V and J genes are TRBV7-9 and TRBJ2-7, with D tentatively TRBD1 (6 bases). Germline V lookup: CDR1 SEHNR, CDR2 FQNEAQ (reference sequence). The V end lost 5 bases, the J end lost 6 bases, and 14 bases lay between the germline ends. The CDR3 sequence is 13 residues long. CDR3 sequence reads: CASSVTGKGEQYF. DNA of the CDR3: TGTGCCAGCAGCGTTACAGGGAAAGGCGAGCAGTACTTC.

This chain's CDR3 is CASSLVSSGYGSTDTQYF. CDR3 nucleotide sequence: TGTGCCAGCAGTTTAGTCTCCTCTGGGTACGGGTCCACAGATACGCAGTATTTT. The chain employs TRBV27 and TRBJ2-3; D not resolved. Trimming left V 2 bases short and J 2 bases short, with 20 bases between. The CDR3 consists of 18 residues. Germline lookup yields CDR1 MNHEY and CDR2 SMNVEV (reference sequence).

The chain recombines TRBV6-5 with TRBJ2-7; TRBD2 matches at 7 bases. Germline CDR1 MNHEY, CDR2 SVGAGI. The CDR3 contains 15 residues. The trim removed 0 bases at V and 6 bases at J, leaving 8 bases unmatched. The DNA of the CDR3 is TGTGCCAGCAGTTACTCCGTTACGGGGGAGGGCGAGCAGTACTTC. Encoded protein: CASSYSVTGEGEQYF.

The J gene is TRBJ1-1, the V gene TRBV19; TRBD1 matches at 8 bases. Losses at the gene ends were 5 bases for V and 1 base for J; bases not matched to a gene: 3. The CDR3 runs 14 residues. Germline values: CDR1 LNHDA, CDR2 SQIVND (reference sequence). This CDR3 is CASSGTGSNTEAFF. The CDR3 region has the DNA TGTGCCAGTAGTGGGACAGGCTCGAACACTGAAGCTTTCTTT. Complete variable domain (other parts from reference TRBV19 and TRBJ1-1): DGGITQSPKYLFRKEGQNVTLSCEQNLNHDAMYWYRQDPGQGLRLIYYSQIVNDFQKGDIAEGYSVSREKKESFPLTVTSAQKNPTAFYLCASSGTGSNTEAFFGQGTRLTVV.

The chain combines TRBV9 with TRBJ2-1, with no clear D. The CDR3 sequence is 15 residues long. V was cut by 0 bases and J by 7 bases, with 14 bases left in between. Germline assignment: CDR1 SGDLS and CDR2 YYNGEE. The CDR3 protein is CASSVVSLGWNEQFF. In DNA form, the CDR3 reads TGTGCCAGCAGCGTAGTTAGTCTCGGTTGGAATGAGCAGTTCTTC.

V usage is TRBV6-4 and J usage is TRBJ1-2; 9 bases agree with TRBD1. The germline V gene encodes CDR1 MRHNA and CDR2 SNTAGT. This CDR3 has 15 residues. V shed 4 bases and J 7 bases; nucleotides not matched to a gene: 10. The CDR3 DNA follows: TGTGCCAGCAGTGGAGTACAGGGGGCGATCGGTGGCTACACCTTC. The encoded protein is CASSGVQGAIGGYTF.

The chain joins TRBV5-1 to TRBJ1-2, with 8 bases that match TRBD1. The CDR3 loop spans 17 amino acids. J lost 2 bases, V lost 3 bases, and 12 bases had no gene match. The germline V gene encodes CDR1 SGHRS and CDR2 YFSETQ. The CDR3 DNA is TGCGCCAGCAGCTCGACCGAAGGACAGGGCTACAACTATGGCTACACCTTC. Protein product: CASSSTEGQGYNYGYTF.

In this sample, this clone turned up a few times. For the CDR3, the DNA is TGTGCTAGTGGTTCTTACCAAACAGGGATGGAGACCCAGTACTTC. It translates to CASGSYQTGMETQYF. The chain combines TRBV12-5 with TRBJ2-5, with D maybe TRBD1 (6 bases). The CDR3 extends over 15 amino acids. The germline V gene has CDR1 LGHNT and CDR2 FRNRAP. Trimming removed 4 bases from V and 5 bases from J, with 17 bases in between.

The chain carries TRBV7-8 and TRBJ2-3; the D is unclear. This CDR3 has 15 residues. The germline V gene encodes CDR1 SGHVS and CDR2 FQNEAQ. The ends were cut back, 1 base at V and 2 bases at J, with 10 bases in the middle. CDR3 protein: CASSLDPTYTDTQYF. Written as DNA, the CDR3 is TGTGCCAGCAGCTTAGATCCCACTTACACAGATACGCAGTATTTT.

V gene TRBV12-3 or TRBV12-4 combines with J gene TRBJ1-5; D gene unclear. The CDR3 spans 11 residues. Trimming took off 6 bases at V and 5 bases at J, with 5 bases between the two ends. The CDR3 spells CASSSDQPQHF. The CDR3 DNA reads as TGTGCCAGCAGCTCCGATCAGCCCCAGCATTTT.

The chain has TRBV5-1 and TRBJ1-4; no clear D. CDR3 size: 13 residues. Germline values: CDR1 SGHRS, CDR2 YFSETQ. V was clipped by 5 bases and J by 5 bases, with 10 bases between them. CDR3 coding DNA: TGCGCCAGCAGGTATAGCTCCAATGAAAAACTGTTTTTT. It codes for CASRYSSNEKLFF.

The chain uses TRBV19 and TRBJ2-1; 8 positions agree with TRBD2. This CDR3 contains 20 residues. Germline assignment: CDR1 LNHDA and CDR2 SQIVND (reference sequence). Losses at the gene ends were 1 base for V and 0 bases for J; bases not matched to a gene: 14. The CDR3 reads CASSIGTRGLAHNSYNEQFF. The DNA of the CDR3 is TGTGCCAGTAGTATAGGAACACGCGGACTAGCCCATAACTCCTACAATGAGCAGTTCTTC.

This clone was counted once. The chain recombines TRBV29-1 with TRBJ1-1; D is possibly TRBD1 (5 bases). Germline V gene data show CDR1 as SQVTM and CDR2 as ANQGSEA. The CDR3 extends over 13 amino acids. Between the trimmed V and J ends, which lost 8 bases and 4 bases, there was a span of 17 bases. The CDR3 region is CSTQIRGSTEAFF. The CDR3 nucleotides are TGCAGCACTCAGATACGGGGGAGCACTGAAGCTTTCTTT.

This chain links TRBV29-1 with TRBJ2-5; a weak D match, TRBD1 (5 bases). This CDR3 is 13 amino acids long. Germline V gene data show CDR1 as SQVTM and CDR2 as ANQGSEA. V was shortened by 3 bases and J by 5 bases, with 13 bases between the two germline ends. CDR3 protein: CSVDPGMGETQYF. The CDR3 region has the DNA TGCAGCGTTGATCCAGGGATGGGGGAGACCCAGTACTTC.

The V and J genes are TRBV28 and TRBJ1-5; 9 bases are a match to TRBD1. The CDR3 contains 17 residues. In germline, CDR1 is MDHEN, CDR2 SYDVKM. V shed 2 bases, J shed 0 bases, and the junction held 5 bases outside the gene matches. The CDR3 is CASSLAATGGSNQPQHF. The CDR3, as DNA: TGTGCCAGCAGTTTAGCTGCGACAGGGGGTAGCAATCAGCCCCAGCATTTT.

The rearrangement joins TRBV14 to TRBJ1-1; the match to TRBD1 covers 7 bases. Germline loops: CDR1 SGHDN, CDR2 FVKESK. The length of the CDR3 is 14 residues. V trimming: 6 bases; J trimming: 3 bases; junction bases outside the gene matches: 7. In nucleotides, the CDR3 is TGTGCCAGCAGTATACAGGGGCTATACACTGAAGCTTTCTTT. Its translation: CASSIQGLYTEAFF.

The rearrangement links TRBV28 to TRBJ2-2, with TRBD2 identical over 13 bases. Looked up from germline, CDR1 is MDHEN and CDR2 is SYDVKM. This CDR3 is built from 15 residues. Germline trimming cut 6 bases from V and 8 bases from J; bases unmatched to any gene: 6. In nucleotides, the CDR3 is TGTGCCAGCAGCACAGGACTAGCGGGAGCGGGGGAGCTGTTTTTT. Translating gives CASSTGLAGAGELFF. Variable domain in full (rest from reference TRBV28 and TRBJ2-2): DVKVTQSSRYLVKRTGEKVFLECVQDMDHENMFWYRQDPGLGLRLIYFSYDVKMKEKGDIPEGYSVSREKKERFSLILESASTNQTSMYLCASSTGLAGAGELFFGEGSRLTVL.